The rows below give T cell receptor beta chains drawn from one sample of a study of control samples from healthy donors and cancer patients. Profiling relied on immunoSEQ multiplex PCR, and the TCRdb table lists in-frame clones only, not all of them. The sample carries over 75,000 clones, 82% recorded once. The sample was blood. These receptors came from a man in his 60s in good health. The CDR3 runs from the conserved cysteine through the conserved F or W. Fields, in order: clone size, J gene, V gene, D gene, CDR3 DNA, CDR3 protein. D genes are given only for firm matches. Size is omitted from some rows. Given values are once, few, many or a class for expanded clones.

NA TRBJ1-5 TRBV5-5 TRBD1 TGTGCCAGCAGCTCCGGGACAGACTATAGCAATCAGCCCCAGCATTTT CASSSGTDYSNQPQHF
NA TRBJ2-1 TRBV6-2/TRBV6-3 NA TGTGCCAGCAGTTACGCCTTTCTTCAGGGGGAGGGCCTTGAAACCTACAATGAGCAGTTCTTC CASSYAFLQGEGLETYNEQFF
NA TRBJ2-1 TRBV19 TRBD2 TGTGCCAGTAGGGATGGTCCTGCTAGCGGGGCGTACAATGAGCAGTTCTTC CASRDGPASGAYNEQFF
NA TRBJ1-1 TRBV27 NA TGTGCCAGCAGTTTATCCCCGGCGACGGGCACTGAAGCTTTCTTT CASSLSPATGTEAFF
once TRBJ2-2 TRBV9 TRBD2 TGTGCCAGCAGCGTAGCCATTAGCGGGAACGGGGAGCTGTTTTTT CASSVAISGNGELFF
NA TRBJ2-1 TRBV7-9 NA TGTGCCAGCAGCTTACTAATGGGCGCGGGTCTCAACAATGAGCAGTTCTTC CASSLLMGAGLNNEQFF
NA TRBJ2-6 TRBV6-4 NA TGTGCCAGCAGCGAGAGCTCTGGGGCCAACGTCCTGACTTTC CASSESSGANVLTF
NA TRBJ1-1 TRBV27 NA TGTGCCAGCAGTCCCCGAAGGCTCTCCACTGAAGCTTTCTTT CASSPRRLSTEAFF
NA TRBJ2-7 TRBV4-2 TRBD2 TGTGCCAGCAGCCAGGCGAGCGGGAGGGGATCCTACGAGCAGTACTTC CASSQASGRGSYEQYF
few TRBJ1-5 TRBV29-1 NA TGCAGCGTTGTCGAGGGTACGAGCAATCAGCCCCAGCATTTT CSVVEGTSNQPQHF
NA TRBJ1-2 TRBV12-5 TRBD1 TGTGCTAGTGGCTGGGACAGGGGAGTTGGGAACTATGGCTACACCTTC CASGWDRGVGNYGYTF
NA TRBJ2-7 TRBV30 NA TGTGCCTGGCAAAACCTCCAAAACAGGGAATCCTACGAGCAGTACTTC CAWQNLQNRESYEQYF
NA TRBJ2-1 TRBV5-1 TRBD2 TGCGCCAGCAGCTTGGAATTTGGCGGGACTAGCGGGAGAAACAATGAGCAGTTCTTC CASSLEFGGTSGRNNEQFF
NA TRBJ2-7 TRBV12-3/TRBV12-4 NA TGTGCCAGCAGTCAAAGTGGGTACGAGCAGTACTTC CASSQSGYEQYF
few TRBJ2-7 TRBV11-2 TRBD2 TGTGCCAGCAGCTTAAGGTCGGCGGGAGGGCCGAGGGAGCAGTACTTC CASSLRSAGGPREQYF
once TRBJ1-3 TRBV30 NA TGTGCCTGGAGCCCTACGAGGACTATGGCGTCTGGAAACACCATATATTTT CAWSPTRTMASGNTIYF
NA TRBJ1-2 TRBV6-5 TRBD1 TGTGCCAGCAGTTACTCAGGGACAGGCGCGAACTATGGCTACACCTTC CASSYSGTGANYGYTF
few TRBJ1-5 TRBV28 NA TGTGCCAGCAGGTGGGGGGCAGGGGGCAATCAGCCCCAGCATTTT CASRWGAGGNQPQHF
NA TRBJ2-1 TRBV6-5 TRBD2 TGTGCCAGCGGGGAGGGTTTTCGCTCCTACAATGAGCAGTTCTTC CASGEGFRSYNEQFF
NA TRBJ2-3 TRBV5-6 TRBD1 TGTGCCAGCAGCCCCGGACAGGGGGTTACAGATACGCAGTATTTT CASSPGQGVTDTQYF
NA TRBJ1-3 TRBV6-1 NA TGTGCCAGCAGTGAGGGTCCCGCGGGCAACTCTGGAAACACCATATATTTT CASSEGPAGNSGNTIYF
NA TRBJ2-3 TRBV28 NA TGTGCCAGCAGTTTCCCGGTAGGCGCAGATACGCAGTATTTT CASSFPVGADTQYF
NA TRBJ2-4 TRBV11-2 NA TGTGCCAGCAGTTCACAACCCCCGGTCGCCAGGGATGCTTTAGGAGGTGCCAAAAACATTCAGTACTTC CASSSQPPVARDALGGAKNIQYF
NA TRBJ2-1 TRBV7-3 TRBD2 TGTGCCAGCAGCGGTGTGACTAGCGGGGCTAGGAGCTCCTACAATGAGCAGTTCTTC CASSGVTSGARSSYNEQFF
NA TRBJ1-1 TRBV11-3 TRBD1 TGTGCCAGCAGCTTAAAACAGGGGGCTGAAGCTTTCTTT CASSLKQGAEAFF
NA TRBJ2-3 TRBV5-4 NA TGTGCCAGCAGCTTGAGGTATCGAGATACGCAGTATTTT CASSLRYRDTQYF
NA TRBJ2-7 TRBV7-9 NA TGTGCCAGCAGCTTAACTACCCCAAGTGACGAGCAGTACTTC CASSLTTPSDEQYF
NA TRBJ1-5 TRBV6-1 TRBD1 TGTGCCAGCAGTGAAGGGGGGACAGGGGATCAGCCCCAGCATTTT CASSEGGTGDQPQHF
NA TRBJ1-5 TRBV2 NA TGTGCCAGCAAAGGTGGAAGCAATCAGCCCCAGCATTTT CASKGGSNQPQHF
NA TRBJ2-7 TRBV7-9 NA TGTGCCAGCAGCTTAGACAGCGGCCTAACCTACGAGCAGTACTTC CASSLDSGLTYEQYF
NA TRBJ2-2 TRBV10-1 TRBD2 TGCGCCAGCCGCGTCGGACTAGCGGGCGACACCGGGGAGCTGTTTTTT CASRVGLAGDTGELFF
NA TRBJ1-4 TRBV9 NA TGTGCCAGCAGCCCCAGCGGGGGAAAAAATGAAAAACTGTTTTTT CASSPSGGKNEKLFF
once TRBJ1-2 TRBV6-5 NA TGTGCCAGAGCCGACGGAGGATATGGCTACACCTTC CARADGGYGYTF
NA TRBJ2-3 TRBV11-3 TRBD1 TGTGCCAGCAGCTTAGGAGCCGGGACAGGCACAGATACGCAGTATTTT CASSLGAGTGTDTQYF
NA TRBJ2-1 TRBV6-6 TRBD2 TGTGCCAGCACCCAAAACCTAGCGGGAGGTAATGAGCAGTTCTTC CASTQNLAGGNEQFF
NA TRBJ2-2 TRBV11-2 NA TGTGCCAGCAGCTTATTCGGGGCCGACACCGGGGAGCTGTTTTTT CASSLFGADTGELFF
NA TRBJ2-5 TRBV7-6 TRBD2 TGTGCCAGCAGCCCCAGAGGGACTATCCAAGAGACCCAGTACTTC CASSPRGTIQETQYF
NA TRBJ2-7 TRBV30 NA TGTGCCTGGAGCGCATTAGGACTGGACGAGCAGTACTTC CAWSALGLDEQYF
NA TRBJ1-4 TRBV30 NA TGTGCCTGGAGTGAACGGGGGAAACTGTTTTTT CAWSERGKLFF
NA TRBJ2-7 TRBV6-5 NA TGTGCCAGCACTTGGGGCCCAGCCGAGCAGTACTTC CASTWGPAEQYF
NA TRBJ2-1 TRBV7-9 NA TGTGCCAGCAGCCCACCAGCGGATCTCTCCTACAATGAGCAGTTCTTC CASSPPADLSYNEQFF
NA TRBJ2-1 TRBV4-2 NA TGTGCCAGCAGCCGAGAACTCCGGGACTACAATGAGCAGTTCTTC CASSRELRDYNEQFF
few TRBJ2-7 TRBV6-1 TRBD1 TGTGCCAGCAGTGAATACGGGACAGGGGTTTACGAGCAGTACTTC CASSEYGTGVYEQYF
NA TRBJ2-7 TRBV30 TRBD2 TGTGCCTGGAGTGTACTTTCAGGGACTAGCGGGAGGCAGTACTTC CAWSVLSGTSGRQYF
few TRBJ2-5 TRBV5-6 NA TGTGCCAGCAGCTTCCCGGGGGTCCAAGAGACCCAGTACTTC CASSFPGVQETQYF
NA TRBJ2-3 TRBV9 TRBD2 TGTGCCAGCAGCCCAAGGGGTAGCGGGGTGGTAGATACGCAGTATTTT CASSPRGSGVVDTQYF
NA TRBJ1-1 TRBV6-1 NA TGTGCCAGCAGTGAGGCACGGGGGCCAAGCCAAGCTTTCTTT CASSEARGPSQAFF
NA TRBJ1-5 TRBV15 NA TGTGCCACCAAACAGGGCAGGGATCAGCCCCAGCATTTT CATKQGRDQPQHF
NA TRBJ1-6 TRBV7-8 TRBD1 TGTGCCAGCAGCGAGGGACAGGGACATAATTCACCCCTCCACTTT CASSEGQGHNSPLHF
NA TRBJ2-6 TRBV10-3 TRBD1 TGTGCCATCACCGAAACAGGGGGCTTTGGGGCCAACGTCCTGACTTTC CAITETGGFGANVLTF
NA TRBJ1-1 TRBV5-5 TRBD1 TGTGCCAGCAGCTTCGGGCAGGGGGCGCAGGGCACTGAAGCTTTCTTT CASSFGQGAQGTEAFF
NA TRBJ2-5 TRBV20-1 NA TGCAGTGCTCATATCCGAGAGACCCAGTACTTC CSAHIRETQYF
NA TRBJ2-1 TRBV30 TRBD2 TGTGCCTGGAGCCCTAGGACTAGCGGGAGGGCTGATGTGCAGTTCTTC CAWSPRTSGRADVQFF
NA TRBJ2-2 TRBV11-2 TRBD1 TGTGCCAGCAGCGCGGGACAGGGGTTTAGCACCGGGGAGCTGTTTTTT CASSAGQGFSTGELFF
NA TRBJ2-1 TRBV4-2 NA TGTGCCAGCAGCCAAGAGTCTAGCGAGGCCTACAATGAGCAGTTCTTC CASSQESSEAYNEQFF
NA TRBJ2-1 TRBV7-2 TRBD2 TGTGCCAGCAGCTTGCGGGGCGGGGGGGACAATGAGCAGTTCTTC CASSLRGGGDNEQFF
few TRBJ1-2 TRBV4-2 NA TGTGCCAGCACCCCACTAAACGACGGCTATGGCTACACCTTC CASTPLNDGYGYTF
NA TRBJ1-1 TRBV18 NA TGTGCCAGCTCACCCTCCCGGGAGACGAACACTGAAGCTTTCTTT CASSPSRETNTEAFF
NA TRBJ2-6 TRBV6-5 NA TGTGCCAGCAGCCTCGTGGCGGGGTCGGCCAACGTCCTGACTTTC CASSLVAGSANVLTF